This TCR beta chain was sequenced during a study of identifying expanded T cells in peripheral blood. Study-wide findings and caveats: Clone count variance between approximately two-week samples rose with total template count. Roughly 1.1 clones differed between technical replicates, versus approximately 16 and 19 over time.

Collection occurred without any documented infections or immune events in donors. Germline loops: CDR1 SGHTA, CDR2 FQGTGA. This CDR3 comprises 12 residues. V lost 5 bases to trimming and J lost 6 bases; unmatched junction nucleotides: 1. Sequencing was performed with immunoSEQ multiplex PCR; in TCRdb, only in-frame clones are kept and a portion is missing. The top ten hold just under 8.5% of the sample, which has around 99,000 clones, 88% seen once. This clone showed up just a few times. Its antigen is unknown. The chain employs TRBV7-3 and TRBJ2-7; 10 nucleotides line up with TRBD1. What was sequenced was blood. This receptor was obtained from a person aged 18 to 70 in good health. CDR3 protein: CASSRTGGEQYF. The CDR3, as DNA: TGTGCCAGCAGCCGGACAGGGGGCGAGCAGTACTTC.